This T cell receptor beta chain was captured by sequencing in a study of CD8 T cells in ankylosing spondylitis (dated by TCRdb to about 2017). Background for the entire study: The study profiled T cell receptor beta repertoires in healthy donors and ankylosing spondylitis patients to find disease-linked TCR variants. The full study cohort was made up of over 20 ankylosing spondylitis patients and roughly 100 healthy donors. Peripheral blood was sampled, and synovial fluid was also collected from ankylosing spondylitis patients. The study at large found these results: The disease-linked clones were reported to be significantly enriched in matched synovial fluid samples from ankylosing spondylitis patients. Blood from ankylosing spondylitis patients appeared to be characterized by a TCR beta motif made up of several highly homologous amino acid variants. The disease-linked clones showed a CD8+ phenotype and occurred at relatively low frequencies in peripheral blood. Some motif variants were previously reported in synovial fluid and blood of reactive arthritis patients, suggesting common disease-initiation mechanisms.

With respect to this clonotype: It has no known antigen specificity. Per-nucleotide qualities are absent, and no much larger clonotype sits a single base away.

V is clipped by 0 bases and J by 3 bases, and the sequence between their germline boundaries is 8 bases long. The CDR3 covers 14 residues, taking in both the cysteine and the phenylalanine. The entry retains the CDR3 DNA only, 42 bases that are in frame from base 1. The germline V gene yields SGDLS for CDR1 and YYNGEE for CDR2. Instrument on record: Illumina HiSeq 2500. TCR beta libraries were prepared by quantitative 5'-RACE with molecular barcodes. The original methods were these. A new computational method based on a probabilistic model of VDJ rearrangement was used to identify disease-linked TCR variants. In TCRdb, the public reads were trimmed at Q25 with fastp and aligned with MiXCR, with productive beta chains retained. Merged by CDR3 protein, the rows form single entries marked with the most common genes and DNA. TCRdb's processing, not the authors', yielded these V and J calls. Recorded for this sample are tens of thousands of distinct CDR3 sequences; 2.5% to 3% of them occurred a single time. Over 4% of the sample rests with the top ten.

The clonotype was recovered from a male donor with ankylosing spondylitis or in good health (not recorded which). The sequenced sample consisted of blood, either unsorted or a sorted T cell fraction (not recorded which). The V gene is TRBV9 and the J gene is TRBJ2-3, with the D gene not confidently named. In nucleotides, the sequence is TGTGCCAGCAGCGTAGTAAGTAGGACAGATACGCAGTATTTT. Translated, this is CASSVVSRTDTQYF.